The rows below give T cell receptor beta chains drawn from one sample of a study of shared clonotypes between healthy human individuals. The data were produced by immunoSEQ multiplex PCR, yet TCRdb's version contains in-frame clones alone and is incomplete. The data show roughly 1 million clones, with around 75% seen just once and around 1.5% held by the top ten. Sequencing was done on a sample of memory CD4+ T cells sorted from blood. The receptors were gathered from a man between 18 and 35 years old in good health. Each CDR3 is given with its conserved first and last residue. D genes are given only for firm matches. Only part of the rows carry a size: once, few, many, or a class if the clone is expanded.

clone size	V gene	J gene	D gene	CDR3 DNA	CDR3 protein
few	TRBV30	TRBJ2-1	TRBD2	TGTGCCTGGAGTGCCGGCGGCGGGAGGCCCTACAATGAGCAGTTCTTC	CAWSAGGGRPYNEQFF
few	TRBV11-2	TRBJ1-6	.	TGTGCCAGCAGCTTAATACAGTTAAATTCACCCCTCCACTTT	CASSLIQLNSPLHF
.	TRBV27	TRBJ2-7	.	TGTGCCACAGAACTGAGGACACCGCTCTCCTACGAGCAGTACTTC	CATELRTPLSYEQYF
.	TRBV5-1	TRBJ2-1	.	TGCGCCAGCAGCTTGGAGTCTCACAAGAGCTCCTACAATGAGCAGTTCTTC	CASSLESHKSSYNEQFF
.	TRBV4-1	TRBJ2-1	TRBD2	TGCGCCAGCAGCCTCGGTGGCGGGAGGGCCTACAATGAGCAGTTCTTC	CASSLGGGRAYNEQFF
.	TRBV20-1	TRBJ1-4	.	TGCAGTGCTTCTTTTAATGAAAAACTGTTTTTT	CSASFNEKLFF
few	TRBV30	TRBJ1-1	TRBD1	TGTGCCTGGAGACGACAGGGCCGTTCTGAAGCTTTCTTT	CAWRRQGRSEAFF
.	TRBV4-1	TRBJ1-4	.	TGCGCCAGCAGCCAAGAAAGGGGAATGGCCGAAAAACTGTTTTTT	CASSQERGMAEKLFF
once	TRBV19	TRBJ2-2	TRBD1	TGTGCCAGTAGTGACCCGGGACAGGGGTTCCCCGGGGAGCTGTTTTTT	CASSDPGQGFPGELFF
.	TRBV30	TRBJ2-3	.	TGTGCCTGGGGCCAGGGGCCAGATACGCAGTATTTT	CAWGQGPDTQYF
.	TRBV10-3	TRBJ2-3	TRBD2	TGTGCCATCAGTGGTGGGACTAGCGGCTACACAGATACGCAGTATTTT	CAISGGTSGYTDTQYF
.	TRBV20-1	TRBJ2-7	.	TGCAGTGCTAGTAGCCACGAGCAGTACTTC	CSASSHEQYF
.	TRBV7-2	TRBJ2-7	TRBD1	TGTGCCAGCAGCCGACCGGGACAGAAGAATTACGAGCAGTACTTC	CASSRPGQKNYEQYF
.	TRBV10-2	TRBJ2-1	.	TGCGCCCGGTCGGGGTTATCCTACAATGAGCAGTTCTTC	CARSGLSYNEQFF
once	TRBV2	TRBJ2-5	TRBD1	TGTGCCAGCAGAGCCCGGGACAGGGCCTCAGAGACCCAGTACTTC	CASRARDRASETQYF
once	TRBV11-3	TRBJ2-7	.	TGTGCCAGCAGCTTAGCGAGTTACGAGCAGTACTTC	CASSLASYEQYF
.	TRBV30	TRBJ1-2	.	TGTGCCTGGATCCTAAACTATGGCTACACCTTC	CAWILNYGYTF
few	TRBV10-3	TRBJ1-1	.	TGTGCCATCAGTGATCCGGGGGGCCCCACTGAAGCTTTCTTT	CAISDPGGPTEAFF
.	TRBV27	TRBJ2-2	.	TGTGCCAGCAGTCTATACGGCCCGAACACCGGGGAGCTGTTTTTT	CASSLYGPNTGELFF
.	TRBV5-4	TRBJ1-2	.	TGTGCCAGCAGCTCCTTCGTCAGGGATGGCTACACCTTC	CASSSFVRDGYTF
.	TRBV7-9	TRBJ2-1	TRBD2	TGTGCCAGCAGCTTAGGAACTAGCGGGGACCAAAACTACAATGAGCAGTTCTTC	CASSLGTSGDQNYNEQFF
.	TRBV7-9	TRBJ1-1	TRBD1	TGTGCCAGCAGCCCCCGACAGGGGGAGAGCACTGAAGCTTTCTTT	CASSPRQGESTEAFF
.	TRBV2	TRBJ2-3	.	TGTGCCAGCAGTAAAGACAGGGAGGGTGGCACAGATACGCAGTATTTT	CASSKDREGGTDTQYF
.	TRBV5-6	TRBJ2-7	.	TGTGCCAGCAGCGGCAGGGGCTACGAGCAGTACTTC	CASSGRGYEQYF
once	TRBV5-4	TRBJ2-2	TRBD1	TGTGCCAGCAGCAAACTTGACAGGGGGAACACCGGGGAGCTGTTTTTT	CASSKLDRGNTGELFF
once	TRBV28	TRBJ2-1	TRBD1	TGTGCCAGCAGTAAAACGGGGACAGGGGCCCGCAATGAGCAGTTCTTC	CASSKTGTGARNEQFF
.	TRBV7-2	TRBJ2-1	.	TGTGCCAGCAGCTTACTAATAAGTCTCCCCAATGAGCAGTTCTTC	CASSLLISLPNEQFF